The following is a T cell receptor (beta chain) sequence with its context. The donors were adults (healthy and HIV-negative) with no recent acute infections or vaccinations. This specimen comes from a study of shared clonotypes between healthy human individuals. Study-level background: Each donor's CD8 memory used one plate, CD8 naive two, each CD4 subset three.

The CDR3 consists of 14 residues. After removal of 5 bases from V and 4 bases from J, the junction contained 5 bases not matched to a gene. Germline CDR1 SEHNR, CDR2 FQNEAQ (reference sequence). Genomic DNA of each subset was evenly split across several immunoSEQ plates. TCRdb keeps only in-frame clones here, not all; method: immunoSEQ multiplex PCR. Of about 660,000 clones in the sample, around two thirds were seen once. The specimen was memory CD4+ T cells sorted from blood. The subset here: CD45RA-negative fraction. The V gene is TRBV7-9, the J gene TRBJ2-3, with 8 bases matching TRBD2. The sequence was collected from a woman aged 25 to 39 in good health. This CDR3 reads CASSRGLGADTQYF. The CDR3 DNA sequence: TGTGCCAGCAGCAGGGGACTAGGAGCAGATACGCAGTATTTT.